A single sample is the source of the 14 T cell receptor beta chains below, sequenced in a study of cytomegalovirus exposure and HLA in healthy donors. A multiplex PCR was run with 60 Vbeta primers and 13 Jbeta primers. Only in-frame clones appear in the TCRdb table, and some are missing; sequencing was by immunoSEQ multiplex PCR. This sample has roughly 150,000 clones, with roughly 81% found just once. The source material was PBMCs. These receptors originate from a woman aged 18-29 years in good health and CMV-seronegative.

The gene calls are TRBV14 and TRBJ2-3, with a tentative D call TRBD2 (6 bases). The V end was cut by 1 base, the J end by 0 bases, with 11 bases between. The CDR3 totals 16 residues. Germline values: CDR1 SGHDN, CDR2 FVKESK. DNA for the CDR3: TGTGCCAGCAGCCAAGGGCCGGGGGAAAGCACAGATACGCAGTATTTT. It encodes CASSQGPGESTDTQYF.

V and J are TRBV19 and TRBJ2-4; D might be TRBD2 (5 bases). Germline V gives CDR1 LNHDA, CDR2 SQIVND (reference sequence). This CDR3 spans 12 amino acids. The V end was cut by 3 bases, the J end by 8 bases, with 8 bases between. CDR3 sequence (DNA): TGTGCCAGTAGTATGGAGGTCGACATTCAGTACTTC. Its protein product is CASSMEVDIQYF.

A note on this clone: The junction and the germline gene differ at one end; a read error may be behind it. The gene calls are TRBV10-3 and TRBJ1-2; TRBD1 might be the D (6 bases). CDR3 length equals 12 residues. Germline V lookup: CDR1 ENHRY, CDR2 SYGVKD. The CDR3 DNA reads TGTGCCGTCAGGGGAGTCTATTATGGCTACACCTTC. Encoded protein: CAVRGVYYGYTF.

This chain joins TRBV7-7 and TRBJ2-5; tentatively, D is TRBD2 (6 bases). The CDR3 consists of 15 residues. V lost 3 bases and J lost 1, with 12 bases in between. Germline CDR1 and CDR2: SSHAT and FNYEAQ (reference sequence). Here the CDR3 reads CASSLGGTTQETQYF. CDR3 in DNA: TGTGCCAGCAGCTTGGGGGGAACCACCCAAGAGACCCAGTACTTC.

The rearrangement joins TRBV4-1 to TRBJ2-5; D is ambiguous. The J call is in doubt because the DNA end fits TRBJ2-7 better. CDR1 and CDR2 from the germline V gene are MGHRA and YSYEKL. The CDR3 runs to 14 residues. CDR3 nucleotides: TGCGCCAGCAGCCAAGAGGGCAGTTCCTACGAGCAGTACTTC. This gives the protein CASSQEGSSYEQYF.

Comment on this clone: Other DNA variants within this sample encode the same CDR3. The genes are TRBV7-9 and TRBJ2-7; the D gene is possibly TRBD1 (5 bases). Germline CDR1 is SEHNR and CDR2 is FQNEAQ (reference sequence). Trimming took 1 base from V and 1 from J, leaving 11 bases between them. This CDR3 comprises 15 residues. Written as DNA, the CDR3 is TGTGCCAGCAGCTTAGGGGCAGGGCTATCCTACGAGCAGTACTTC. The encoded protein is CASSLGAGLSYEQYF.

This chain uses TRBV6-6 with TRBJ2-5, with 12 bases aligning to TRBD2. Trimming at V came to 6 bases and at J to 11 bases, leaving 4 bases not matched to a gene. CDR1 MNHNY and CDR2 SVGAGI come from the germline V gene (reference sequence). This CDR3 region has 12 residues. The CDR3 region is CASRRLAGEQYF. CDR3 DNA sequence: TGTGCCAGCAGGCGACTAGCGGGGGAGCAGTACTTC.

The chain recombines TRBV29-1 with TRBJ2-1; 7 nucleotides align to TRBD2. Germline CDR1 reads SQVTM; CDR2 reads ANQGSEA. The CDR3 is 11 residues long. Germline trimming cut 7 bases from V and 12 bases from J; bases unmatched to any gene: 9. CDR3 coding DNA: TGCAGCGCTGCGCACGGGGAGGGGCAGTTCTTC. Protein sequence: CSAAHGEGQFF.

The chain is built from TRBV27 and TRBJ1-1; no clear D. CDR3 size: 13 residues. Looked up from germline, CDR1 is MNHEY and CDR2 is SMNVEV (reference sequence). The V end lost 2 bases, the J end lost 1 base, and 5 bases lay between the germline ends. CDR3 residues: CASSLRENTEAFF. The CDR3 coding sequence is TGTGCCAGCAGTTTACGAGAGAACACTGAAGCTTTCTTT.

This rearrangement joins TRBV28 to TRBJ2-3; unclear D gene. Trimming cost V 7 bases and J 0 bases, with 11 bases left between them. CDR3 length: 14 amino acids. From germline, CDR1 is MDHEN and CDR2 SYDVKM. This CDR3 is CASTIDSSTDTQYF. CDR3 DNA sequence: TGTGCCAGCACGATTGACTCGAGCACAGATACGCAGTATTTT.

The chain couples TRBV2 to TRBJ2-1, with unresolved D. Germline CDR1 SNHLY, CDR2 FYNNEI. This CDR3 spans 14 amino acids. V lost 2 bases to trimming and J lost 7 bases, with 12 bases between them. CDR3 coding DNA: TGTGCCAGCAGTGAATTGCTCGTAGAAAATGAGCAGTTCTTC. Its translation: CASSELLVENEQFF.

This chain links TRBV19 with TRBJ2-1; 9 nucleotides agree with TRBD2. The CDR3 covers 18 residues. The germline V gene encodes CDR1 LNHDA and CDR2 SQIVND (reference sequence). Losses at the gene ends were 2 bases for V and 1 base for J; bases not matched to a gene: 9. This chain's CDR3 is CASSIRNSGSGSYNEQFF. The CDR3 coding sequence is TGTGCCAGTAGTATAAGGAATAGCGGGAGTGGGTCCTACAATGAGCAGTTCTTC.

This clone was counted once. The V call is TRBV2, the J call TRBJ2-1, with D maybe TRBD2 (6 bases). The CDR3 contains 13 residues. V shed 6 bases and J shed 7 bases, with 13 bases lying between them. Germline values: CDR1 SNHLY, CDR2 FYNNEI. The CDR3 DNA follows: TGTGCCAGCAGGCGGGACGGGCTGAATGAGCAGTTCTTC. It yields the protein CASRRDGLNEQFF.

The chain joins TRBV7-2 to TRBJ1-5; tentative D call: TRBD1 (6 bases). The V and J ends lost 6 bases and 2 bases respectively, with 11 bases between them. The V gene's germline CDR1 is SGHTA and CDR2 FQGNSA. CDR3 length: 14 residues. This chain's CDR3 is CASSKGGGNQPQHF. CDR3 DNA sequence: TGTGCCAGCAGTAAGGGGGGGGGCAATCAGCCCCAGCATTTT.